This section outlines one T cell receptor beta chain sequence together with its context. This clonotype was counted ten times or more. Its recognized antigen is unknown. Base qualities were left out, and no much larger clone turns up one base away. Sequenced on an Illumina HiSeq 1500. TCRdb cleaned the public reads at Q25 with fastp, built clones with MiXCR and kept in-frame beta chains. Here each entry gathers all rows of one CDR3 protein and keeps the most common genes and DNA. Present in this sample are about a million distinct CDR3 sequences, roughly 31% of which were seen just once. The ten most abundant clones make up around 15% of the sample. This specimen's treatment or condition label, per the study, means: in vitro stimulation with specific CMV peptide epitopes to enrich CMV-specific T cells. This sample is part of a study of T cell repertoires in cytomegalovirus infection (dated by TCRdb to the late 2010s). The study in broad terms: Peptide stimulations targeted recently identified HLA-C-restricted CMV epitopes, whose presentation resists viral immunomodulation, together with well-studied HLA-B-restricted epitopes. Donor HLA type was relevant to the analysis, as public TCR beta signatures indicated carriage of CMV infection together with the matching HLA type.

Study-wide findings and limitations: Cumulative frequency of public TCR beta family members discriminated carriers of CMV infection plus the relevant HLA type in this cohort and an independent roughly 330-donor cohort. The ex vivo response was dominated by HLA-C-restricted CMV-specific TCR beta clonotypes, which also provided the single most frequent clonotype in two of eight donors.

As encoded in the germline V gene, CDR1 is MGHRA while CDR2 is YSYEKL. Taken from cysteine to phenylalanine, the CDR3 has 15 residues. The retained sequence is limited to the CDR3, 45 bases, with the frame set at the first base. V is reduced by 4 bases and J by 5 bases, leaving a spacing of 14 bases between them. Sample: cultured CD8+ T cells from PBMCs, taken from culture after CMV antigen stimulation. The receptor was isolated from a human donor in good health (CMV status not recorded). Some clones in this sample may be carry-over from other donors' samples. The chain is encoded by TRBV4-1 joined to TRBJ1-4, with TRBD1 tentatively as D gene (5 bases match). The nucleotides are TGCGCCAGCAGCCCTCGGGCAGGGCCAAATGAAAAACTGTTTTTT. Its protein product is CASSPRAGPNEKLFF.